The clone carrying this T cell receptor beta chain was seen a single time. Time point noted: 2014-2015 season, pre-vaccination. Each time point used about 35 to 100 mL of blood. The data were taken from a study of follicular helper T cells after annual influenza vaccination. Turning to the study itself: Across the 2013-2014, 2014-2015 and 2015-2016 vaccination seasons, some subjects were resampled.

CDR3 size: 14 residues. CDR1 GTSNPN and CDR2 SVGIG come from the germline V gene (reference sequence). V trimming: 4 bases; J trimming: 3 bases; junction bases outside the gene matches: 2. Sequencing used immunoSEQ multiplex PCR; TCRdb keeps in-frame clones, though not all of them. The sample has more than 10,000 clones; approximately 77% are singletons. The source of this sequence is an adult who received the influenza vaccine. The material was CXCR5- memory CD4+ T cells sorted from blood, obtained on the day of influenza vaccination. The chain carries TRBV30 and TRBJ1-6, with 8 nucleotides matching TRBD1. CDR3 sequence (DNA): TGTGCCTGGACGGGGACAGGCTATAATTCACCCCTCCACTTT. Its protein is CAWTGTGYNSPLHF.